The rows below give T cell receptor beta chains drawn from one sample of a study of neoadjuvant nivolumab and ipilimumab in lung cancer. Method: immunoSEQ multiplex PCR; TCRdb's copy keeps in-frame clones and lacks some. The table shows fewer than 40,000 clones, with about 91% occurring only once. Sequencing used peripheral blood, obtained before neoadjuvant nivolumab, alone or with ipilimumab. All receptors come from an adult with non-small cell lung cancer. CDR3s include the opening cysteine and the closing phenylalanine or tryptophan. A D gene is named only where the DNA matches it firmly. The listing skips clone size in some rows; elsewhere it reads once, few, many or a size class.

D: -
V: TRBV20-1
size: -
J: TRBJ2-1
DNA: TGCAGTGCCGCAGATCGTGAGCAGTTCTTC
CDR3: CSAADREQFF

D: TRBD2
V: TRBV5-4
size: -
J: TRBJ2-3
DNA: TGTGCCAGCAGCTTGGCGACTAGCGGGAAATTTCCCAGCACAGATACGCAGTATTTT
CDR3: CASSLATSGKFPSTDTQYF

D: TRBD1
V: TRBV7-3
size: once
J: TRBJ1-1
DNA: TGTGCCAGCAGCGACGGACAGGGGAGTACTGAAGCTTTCTTT
CDR3: CASSDGQGSTEAFF

D: -
V: TRBV7-2
size: -
J: TRBJ1-5
DNA: TGTGCCAGCAGCTCCCCTGGGGCCCAGCCCCAGCATTTT
CDR3: CASSSPGAQPQHF

D: TRBD1
V: TRBV30
size: -
J: TRBJ1-4
DNA: TGTGCCTGGAGAACCTTGGGACAGGTGGGAAAACTGTTTTTT
CDR3: CAWRTLGQVGKLFF

D: -
V: TRBV28
size: once
J: TRBJ2-7
DNA: TGTGCCAGCATTCGTGGGGCCTACGAGCAGTACTTC
CDR3: CASIRGAYEQYF

D: TRBD1
V: TRBV2
size: -
J: TRBJ1-2
DNA: TGTGCCAGCAGTCCAGCCCGGACACTAGGGGGCGACACCTTC
CDR3: CASSPARTLGGDTF

D: TRBD2
V: TRBV5-1
size: -
J: TRBJ2-1
DNA: TGCGCCAGCAGCCTCCGCCTACTAGCGGGAGCTGGGGCGGAGCAGTTCTTC
CDR3: CASSLRLLAGAGAEQFF

D: -
V: TRBV5-1
size: -
J: TRBJ1-1
DNA: TGCGCCAGCAGCAAGGACTTTTACACTGAAGCTTTCTTT
CDR3: CASSKDFYTEAFF

D: TRBD1
V: TRBV19
size: -
J: TRBJ2-1
DNA: TGTGCCAGTAGTATTAGGCAGGGGGCGATGGATGAGCAGTTCTTC
CDR3: CASSIRQGAMDEQFF

D: TRBD1
V: TRBV6-4
size: -
J: TRBJ2-2
DNA: TGTGCCAGCAGTGTTGCAGGGGGAAACACCGGGGAGCTGTTTTTT
CDR3: CASSVAGGNTGELFF

D: -
V: TRBV7-9
size: -
J: TRBJ2-3
DNA: TGTGCCAGCAGCCCGGCGGCTACAGATACGCAGTATTTT
CDR3: CASSPAATDTQYF

D: -
V: TRBV5-1
size: -
J: TRBJ2-7
DNA: TGCGCCAGCAGCTTCTCCGGGACCACCTACGAGCAGTACTTC
CDR3: CASSFSGTTYEQYF

D: TRBD1
V: TRBV7-9
size: -
J: TRBJ2-1
DNA: TGTGCCAGCAGCGCCGGGACAGGGAGGACCAATGAGCAGTTCTTC
CDR3: CASSAGTGRTNEQFF

D: -
V: TRBV30
size: once
J: TRBJ1-5
DNA: TGTGCCTGGAGTGTAGGTGGACAGCGCAATCAGCCCCAGCATTTT
CDR3: CAWSVGGQRNQPQHF

D: -
V: TRBV11-2
size: -
J: TRBJ2-1
DNA: TGTGCCAGCAGCCCCCAGGGTAGCTCCTACAATGAGCAGTTCTTC
CDR3: CASSPQGSSYNEQFF

D: TRBD1
V: TRBV29-1
size: -
J: TRBJ1-5
DNA: TGCAGCGTAGGGCACGGGACAGGTAGCAATCAGCCCCAGCATTTT
CDR3: CSVGHGTGSNQPQHF

D: -
V: TRBV5-4
size: -
J: TRBJ1-2
DNA: TGTGCCAGCAGCTTTACAGGGAACTATGGCTACACCTTC
CDR3: CASSFTGNYGYTF

D: -
V: TRBV7-9
size: -
J: TRBJ2-5
DNA: TGTGCCAGCAGCTTACAGCAGACGAGAGAGACCCAGTACTTC
CDR3: CASSLQQTRETQYF

D: TRBD2
V: TRBV4-2
size: -
J: TRBJ2-7
DNA: TGTGCCAGCAGCCAAGTTTTACTAGCGGGAGGGCCCTCCTACGAGCAGTACTTC
CDR3: CASSQVLLAGGPSYEQYF

D: TRBD2
V: TRBV6-1
size: medium-sized
J: TRBJ2-7
DNA: TGTGCCAGCAGTGAAGATAGCGGGAGCTCCTACGAGCAGTACTTC
CDR3: CASSEDSGSSYEQYF

D: -
V: TRBV19
size: -
J: TRBJ2-2
DNA: TGTGCCAGTAGATGGATGGCCGGGGAGCTGTTTTTT
CDR3: CASRWMAGELFF

D: -
V: TRBV6-1
size: -
J: TRBJ2-1
DNA: TGTGCCAGCAGAGGCGGGCTTGGGGGTGAGCAGTTCTTC
CDR3: CASRGGLGGEQFF

D: TRBD2
V: TRBV7-9
size: -
J: TRBJ2-7
DNA: TGTGCCAGCAGCTTACTGAGAAGCGGGATGGGGTACGAGCAGTACTTC
CDR3: CASSLLRSGMGYEQYF

D: -
V: TRBV15
size: -
J: TRBJ1-5
DNA: TGTGCCACCAGCAGAGATAAGAGTCAGCCCCAGCATTTT
CDR3: CATSRDKSQPQHF

D: TRBD1
V: TRBV7-9
size: -
J: TRBJ1-2
DNA: TGTGCCAGCAGCAACCGACAGGGAGCTATCGGTGGCTACACCTTC
CDR3: CASSNRQGAIGGYTF

D: -
V: TRBV9
size: -
J: TRBJ2-5
DNA: TGTGCCAGCAGCGGGCCCGTTGGGCGAGAGACCCAGTACTTC
CDR3: CASSGPVGRETQYF

D: TRBD2
V: TRBV7-9
size: once
J: TRBJ2-1
DNA: TGTGCCAGCAGCTCGGGACTAGCGGGAGTAAATGAGCAGTTCTTC
CDR3: CASSSGLAGVNEQFF

D: TRBD1
V: TRBV19
size: -
J: TRBJ1-1
DNA: TGTGCCAGTAGGGACCCTGGAGGGGGCCTCCAGGGCACTGAAGCTTTCTTT
CDR3: CASRDPGGGLQGTEAFF

D: TRBD2
V: TRBV29-1
size: -
J: TRBJ2-1
DNA: TGCAGCGTTGTGCTAGCGGGACTACTTTACAATGAGCAGTTCTTC
CDR3: CSVVLAGLLYNEQFF

D: TRBD2
V: TRBV30
size: -
J: TRBJ2-2
DNA: TGTGCCTGGACAACTGGCGGGAGTGTAACCGGGGAGCTGTTTTTT
CDR3: CAWTTGGSVTGELFF

D: TRBD1
V: TRBV7-2
size: -
J: TRBJ1-2
DNA: TGTGCCAGCAGCCTCCCCGGGACAGTGGTTGGCTACACCTTC
CDR3: CASSLPGTVVGYTF

D: -
V: TRBV11-3
size: once
J: TRBJ2-1
DNA: TGTGCCAGCAGCTTGGCCGCAGGGGGGAATGAGCAGTTCTTC
CDR3: CASSLAAGGNEQFF

D: -
V: TRBV5-1
size: once
J: TRBJ2-2
DNA: TGCGCCAGCAGCTTGGCCGGCGGGGAGCTGTTTTTT
CDR3: CASSLAGGELFF

D: -
V: TRBV7-2
size: -
J: TRBJ1-2
DNA: TGTGCCAGCAGCTTAGCGCTTACCACCGACTATGGCTACACCTTC
CDR3: CASSLALTTDYGYTF

D: -
V: TRBV11-2
size: -
J: TRBJ2-7
DNA: TGTGCCAGCAGCCAATCCTACGTCGGCGGCTACGAGCAGTACTTC
CDR3: CASSQSYVGGYEQYF

D: -
V: TRBV11-2
size: -
J: TRBJ2-7
DNA: TGTGCCAGCAGCTTAGGAACAGGAAGCTACGAGCAGTACTTC
CDR3: CASSLGTGSYEQYF

D: TRBD2
V: TRBV29-1
size: -
J: TRBJ2-7
DNA: TGCAGCGTTGAGAGGCTAGCGGGCGGCTCCTACGAGCAGTACTTC
CDR3: CSVERLAGGSYEQYF

D: -
V: TRBV6-5
size: -
J: TRBJ2-5
DNA: TGTGCCAGCCGAGTAGGAGAAGAGACCCAGTACTTC
CDR3: CASRVGEETQYF

D: -
V: TRBV14
size: once
J: TRBJ2-1
DNA: TGTGCCAGCAGCCCGACTACTACATACAATGAGCAGTTCTTC
CDR3: CASSPTTTYNEQFF

D: -
V: TRBV11-3
size: -
J: TRBJ2-2
DNA: TGTGCCAGCAGCCGGGGGTTCACCGGGGAGCTGTTTTTT
CDR3: CASSRGFTGELFF

D: TRBD2
V: TRBV11-2
size: -
J: TRBJ2-7
DNA: TGTGCCAGCACCCCAGGAAGCGGGAGAGTAAGCTACGAGCAGTACTTC
CDR3: CASTPGSGRVSYEQYF

D: TRBD1
V: TRBV29-1
size: -
J: TRBJ2-3
DNA: TGCAGCGTTGAGACAGGGATGGGCACAGATACGCAGTATTTT
CDR3: CSVETGMGTDTQYF

D: TRBD2
V: TRBV27
size: few
J: TRBJ2-7
DNA: TGTGCCAGCAGTAGACCGGGACTAGCGGGAGGACGCTACGAGCAGTACTTC
CDR3: CASSRPGLAGGRYEQYF

D: -
V: TRBV7-3
size: -
J: TRBJ2-2
DNA: TGTGCCAGCAGCTTTTTTACCGGGGAGCTGTTTTTT
CDR3: CASSFFTGELFF

D: -
V: TRBV29-1
size: -
J: TRBJ2-7
DNA: TGCAGCGCTGGTTGGGGGACAACGACGAGCGAGCAGTACTTC
CDR3: CSAGWGTTTSEQYF

D: -
V: TRBV5-5
size: -
J: TRBJ2-7
DNA: TGTGCCAGCAGCTTGGATCCTGGAGGCGAGCAGTACTTC
CDR3: CASSLDPGGEQYF

D: -
V: TRBV5-1
size: -
J: TRBJ1-3
DNA: TGCGCCAGCAGCTCGGAGAACTCTGGAAACACCATATATTTT
CDR3: CASSSENSGNTIYF

D: -
V: TRBV7-9
size: -
J: TRBJ1-2
DNA: TGTGCCAGCAGCTTAGGGGTCAATAACTATGGCTACACCTTC
CDR3: CASSLGVNNYGYTF

D: -
V: TRBV29-1
size: -
J: TRBJ2-7
DNA: TGCAGCGCCGTCCCCGGGACAACCTCAGGCGAGCAGTACTTC
CDR3: CSAVPGTTSGEQYF

D: -
V: TRBV29-1
size: -
J: TRBJ2-1
DNA: TGCAGCGTTGTAGGGGGGGACAGGAGGGGGGATGAGCAGTTCTTC
CDR3: CSVVGGDRRGDEQFF

D: -
V: TRBV30
size: once
J: TRBJ2-7
DNA: TGTGCCCTGGAGTTTCAGGGGAGCGAGCAGTACTTC
CDR3: CALEFQGSEQYF

D: TRBD2
V: TRBV5-1
size: once
J: TRBJ2-5
DNA: TGCGCCAGCAGCTTGGCTCTAGCGGGAGAATCTACCCAGTACTTC
CDR3: CASSLALAGESTQYF

D: -
V: TRBV27
size: -
J: TRBJ2-7
DNA: TGTGCCAGCAGTCTAACTTACTCCTACGAGCAGTACTTC
CDR3: CASSLTYSYEQYF

D: TRBD2
V: TRBV5-1
size: -
J: TRBJ2-7
DNA: TGCGCCAGCAGCTCAAGACTAGCGGGGGCCTACGAGCAGTACTTC
CDR3: CASSSRLAGAYEQYF

D: TRBD1
V: TRBV28
size: -
J: TRBJ1-4
DNA: TGTGCCAGCAGTCTGGGGACAGCTCGGAATGAAAAACTGTTTTTT
CDR3: CASSLGTARNEKLFF

D: TRBD1
V: TRBV10-3
size: few
J: TRBJ1-2
DNA: TGTGCCATCAGTGAAGGACAGGGAGGCTACACCTTC
CDR3: CAISEGQGGYTF

D: -
V: TRBV7-2
size: -
J: TRBJ2-7
DNA: TGTGCCAGCAGCTTAGGCGGGGCGGAGCAGTACTTC
CDR3: CASSLGGAEQYF

D: -
V: TRBV30
size: -
J: TRBJ1-2
DNA: TGTGCCTGGAGTGTACAGGAGGCTGGCTACACCTTC
CDR3: CAWSVQEAGYTF

D: -
V: TRBV2
size: -
J: TRBJ2-4
DNA: TGTGCCAGCAGAGGGGAGATAAAAAACATTCAGTACTTC
CDR3: CASRGEIKNIQYF